Following are 16 T cell receptor beta chains from one sample sequenced in a study of early T cells in non-severe SARS-CoV-2 infection. TCRdb fed the 5' RACE reads into MiXCR, producing one record per CDR3 protein. The repertoire holds about 82,000 distinct CDR3 sequences, with approximately 13% as singletons. The sequenced sample was whole blood. The source is an adult who was a healthcare worker with PCR-confirmed SARS-CoV-2 infection or an uninfected control (not recorded which).

The table lists this clonotype with a few counts. This chain uses TRBV29-1 with TRBJ2-1; 7 bases are a match to TRBD1. V lost 5 bases, J lost 8 bases, and 6 bases stayed unmatched. Germline CDR1 is SQVTM and CDR2 is ANQGSEA. This CDR3 is built from 12 residues. CDR3 DNA sequence: TGCAGCGTTTCCGACAGGGCCCATGAGCAGTTCTTC. Translating gives CSVSDRAHEQFF.

The chain links TRBV4-1 to TRBJ2-7; TRBD1 aligns across 11 bases. Germline V lookup: CDR1 MGHRA, CDR2 YSYEKL. CDR3 length equals 15 residues. The trim removed 1 base at V and 3 bases at J, leaving 2 bases unmatched. Here the CDR3 reads CASSQVGQGGYEQYF. The CDR3 bases are TGCGCCAGCAGCCAAGTGGGACAGGGGGGCTACGAGCAGTACTTC.

At least ten counts were recorded for this clonotype. The chain has TRBV7-8 and TRBJ2-2, with D perhaps matching TRBD1 (5 bases). The germline V gene encodes CDR1 SGHVS and CDR2 FQNEAQ. The CDR3 consists of 14 residues. Trimming cost V 2 bases and J 6 bases, with 10 bases left between them. Here the CDR3 reads CASSLTRVAGELFF. As DNA, the CDR3 is TGTGCCAGCAGCTTAACCAGGGTGGCCGGGGAGCTGTTTTTT. The full variable domain, in which reference TRBV7-8 and TRBJ2-2 provide the parts outside the CDR3, is GAGVSQSPRYKVAKRGQDVALRCDPISGHVSLFWYQQALGQGPEFLTYFQNEAQLDKSGLPSDRFFAERPEGSVSTLKIQRTQQEDSAVYLCASSLTRVAGELFFGEGSRLTVL.

V and J are TRBV3-1 and TRBJ1-2; the D is unclear. Germline values: CDR1 LGHDT, CDR2 YNNKEL (reference sequence). V was cut by 4 bases and J by 3 bases, with 12 bases left in between. This CDR3 has 14 amino acids. The CDR3 sequence: CASSPRGIDYGYTF. CDR3 nucleotides: TGTGCCAGCAGCCCCCGAGGGATTGACTATGGCTACACCTTC.

This clonotype was recorded a few times. The V call is TRBV20-1, the J call TRBJ2-1; D uncertain. Between the trimmed V and J ends, which lost 5 bases and 0 bases, there was a span of 14 bases. Germline CDR1 is DFQATT and CDR2 is SNEGSKA (reference sequence). The CDR3 contains 15 residues. The CDR3, as DNA: TGCAGTGCTTACAATGACCCGATCTCCTACAATGAGCAGTTCTTC. It is translated as CSAYNDPISYNEQFF.

J is TRBJ2-5 and V is TRBV29-1; tentatively, D is TRBD1 (6 bases). CDR3 length: 12 amino acids. The germline V gene has CDR1 SQVTM and CDR2 ANQGSEA. V was trimmed by 2 bases and J by 5 bases, leaving 9 bases between them. CDR3 residues: CSVETQGETQYF. DNA for the CDR3: TGCAGCGTTGAAACCCAGGGGGAGACCCAGTACTTC.

The V gene is TRBV4-1, the J gene TRBJ1-6; maybe TRBD1 (5 bases). Germline loops: CDR1 MGHRA, CDR2 YSYEKL. This CDR3 comprises 22 residues. Trimming pared 0 bases from V and 0 bases from J, leaving 24 bases between. The DNA for the CDR3 is TGCGCCAGCAGCCAAGATTTGGTGGAACAGGCCCCCGTTAGCTCCTATAATTCACCCCTCCACTTT. Its protein is CASSQDLVEQAPVSSYNSPLHF.

This clonotype occurred many times. The chain is built from TRBV6-2 or TRBV6-3 and TRBJ1-5; 10 bases match TRBD1. The junction had 5 bases not matched to a gene; V was cut back by 5 bases and J by 4 bases. This CDR3 spans 15 amino acids. Germline V gene sequence: CDR1 MNHEY, CDR2 SVGEGT. In nucleotides, the CDR3 is TGTGCCAGCAGTGAGACAGGGGGCGTAAATCAGCCCCAGCATTTT. The encoded protein is CASSETGGVNQPQHF.

This clonotype has at least ten counts. This rearrangement joins TRBV24-1 to TRBJ2-5, with 7 bases identical to TRBD1. V lost 4 bases and J lost 1; bases outside the gene matches: 8. The CDR3 runs to 16 residues. Germline assignment: CDR1 KGHDR and CDR2 SFDVKD. The chain's CDR3 is CATSDMDRTGQETQYF. CDR3 bases: TGTGCCACCAGTGACATGGACAGGACGGGCCAAGAGACCCAGTACTTC.

This clonotype was seen more than once but under ten times. V and J are TRBV9 and TRBJ2-3, with D unclear. V lost 0 bases and J 4 bases, leaving 9 bases between the germline ends. The CDR3 is 14 residues long. Germline V CDR1 and CDR2: SGDLS, YYNGEE. The CDR3: CASSVGNGPDTQYF. The CDR3 nucleotides read TGTGCCAGCAGCGTAGGGAACGGTCCAGATACGCAGTATTTT.

CDR3 nucleotides: TGCAGTGCTAGCCCGACCACTAGGTCCTACGAGCAGTACTTC. This sequence encodes CSASPTTRSYEQYF. The chain couples TRBV20-1 to TRBJ2-7; perhaps TRBD2 as D (5 bases). Germline-derived CDR1 and CDR2 are DFQATT and SNEGSKA (reference sequence). CDR3 size: 14 residues. Trimming removed 3 bases from V and 1 base from J, with 13 bases in between.

This clonotype was counted only a few times. This chain connects TRBV2 to TRBJ1-1, with D perhaps matching TRBD1 (5 bases). The CDR3 contains 15 residues. Deletions cut 2 bases from V and 2 bases from J, with 12 bases between. CDR1 and CDR2 from the germline V gene are SNHLY and FYNNEI. CDR3 coding DNA: TGTGCCAGCAGTGAACAGGGCAGGGTCAACACTGAAGCTTTCTTT. Protein product: CASSEQGRVNTEAFF.

There are many counts of this clonotype. This chain connects TRBV7-9 to TRBJ1-4, with 9 bases lining up with TRBD1. Germline V gene lookup returns CDR1 SEHNR and CDR2 FQNEAQ (reference sequence). Trimming cost V 4 bases and J 7 bases; bases outside gene matches: 4. The length of the CDR3 is 14 residues. DNA of the CDR3: TGTGCCAGCAGCTCGACAGGGGGTTTTGAAAAACTGTTTTTT. This codes for CASSSTGGFEKLFF.

This sequence joins TRBV5-5 and TRBJ2-2; 8 nucleotides line up with TRBD1. V lost 4 bases and J lost 0; bases outside the gene matches: 2. Germline V CDR1 and CDR2: SGHKS, YYEKEE (reference sequence). The length of the CDR3 is 15 residues. The CDR3 DNA sequence: TGTGCCAGCAGCCGGACAGGGACGAACACCGGGGAGCTGTTTTTT. This translates into CASSRTGTNTGELFF.

V gene TRBV9 combines with J gene TRBJ1-1; D not certain. The V gene's germline CDR1 is SGDLS and CDR2 YYNGEE. V was clipped by 4 bases and J by 8 bases, with 18 bases between them. This CDR3 spans 14 amino acids. The CDR3 loop is CASSRLFGPGEAFF. The CDR3, as DNA: TGTGCCAGCAGCCGCCTTTTCGGTCCTGGGGAAGCTTTCTTT.

The chain couples TRBV19 to TRBJ1-2; D unresolved. This CDR3 has 12 amino acids. Germline CDR1 LNHDA, CDR2 SQIVND (reference sequence). Trimming took off 3 bases at V and 8 bases at J, with 10 bases between the two ends. In nucleotides, the CDR3 is TGTGCCAGTAGTATTGGTTTCGCCGGCTACACCTTC. This codes for CASSIGFAGYTF.